Only one count was recorded for the clone carrying this T cell receptor beta chain. The data originate from a study of memory CD4+ T cells and cytomegalovirus serostatus. Turning to the study itself: Of the healthy Belgian adults, nine or ten were CMV seropositive and 20 to 30 seronegative.

CDR1 is SGHNT and CDR2 is YYREEE in the germline V gene (reference sequence). J lost 4 bases, V lost 4 bases, and 8 bases had no gene match. The CDR3 runs to 15 residues. Per the original methods: After removing out-of-frame reads, 2 million to 2.5 million distinct TCRbeta sequences remained. Sequencing was performed with immunoSEQ multiplex PCR; in TCRdb, only in-frame clones are kept and a portion is missing. For V, J and clone size, that table is used; D and trimming come from the DNA. The top ten clones hold approximately 5.7% of a sample with some 40,000 clones, around 80% of them seen once. Single viable CD3+CD4+CD8-CD45RO+ cells were sorted as the memory CD4+ T cells. Serum IgG to CMV pp150, pp28, p38 and p52 defined serostatus.

J is TRBJ1-2 and V is TRBV5-4; TRBD1 matches at 9 bases. The sample comprised memory CD4+ T cells from blood. The sequence derives from an adult in good health and CMV-seropositive. CDR3 amino acids: CASSTPGQGAYGYTF. The DNA for the CDR3 is TGTGCCAGCAGCACTCCGGGACAGGGCGCCTATGGCTACACCTTC.